This entry lists 18 T cell receptor beta chains sequenced from one sample in a study of blood T cell repertoires in COVID-19. This table comes from immunoSEQ multiplex PCR, and its TCRdb copy is limited to in-frame clones, with some not included. The repertoire consists of 57,000 or so clones, with 85% occurring once and the leading ten covering 5% to 6.5%. Source material: peripheral blood. All receptors derive from a man aged 65-85 years with acute or convalescent COVID-19.

The gene calls are TRBV5-4 and TRBJ1-1; D perhaps matches TRBD1 (6 bases). Germline CDR1 is SGHNT and CDR2 is YYREEE (reference sequence). Trimming left V 4 bases short and J 1 base short, with 14 bases between. CDR3 length: 15 amino acids. Written as DNA, the CDR3 is TGTGCCAGCAGCGAACCCAGGGGAAAGAACACTGAAGCTTTCTTT. Protein: CASSEPRGKNTEAFF.

The chain joins TRBV2 to TRBJ1-2, with D possibly matching TRBD1 (5 bases). The CDR3 loop spans 15 amino acids. The germline CDR1 and CDR2 sequences are SNHLY and FYNNEI. The V end was cut by 0 bases, the J end by 6 bases, with 14 bases between. CDR3 loop: CASSEATGDGDGYTF. The DNA of the CDR3 is TGTGCCAGCAGTGAAGCTACAGGAGATGGCGATGGCTACACCTTC.

The J gene is TRBJ2-1, the V gene TRBV5-4; 9 nucleotides line up with TRBD1. The germline gives CDR1 SGHNT, CDR2 YYREEE (reference sequence). V was pared by 4 bases and J by 5 bases, with 13 bases of the junction left unmatched. This CDR3 spans 17 amino acids. CDR3 DNA sequence: TGTGCCAGCAGCCTGATGACCGGGACAGGGAGTCACAATGAGCAGTTCTTC. Its protein is CASSLMTGTGSHNEQFF.

The rearrangement joins TRBV6-5 to TRBJ2-3, with D possibly being TRBD1 (5 bases). CDR3 size: 14 residues. Trimming pared 6 bases from V and 2 bases from J, leaving 12 bases between. Looked up from germline, CDR1 is MNHEY and CDR2 is SVGAGI. The CDR3 sequence is CASSVQGPTDTQYF. As DNA, the CDR3 is TGTGCCAGCAGCGTCCAGGGCCCCACAGATACGCAGTATTTT.

The chain carries TRBV3-1 (or the pseudogene TRBV3-2) and TRBJ1-5; TRBD1 matches 9 bases. Germline V gives CDR1 LGHDT, CDR2 YNNKEL (reference sequence). This CDR3 region has 16 residues. V gave up 0 bases and J gave up 3 bases; unmatched junction bases: 3. The CDR3 nucleotides read TGTGCCAGCAGCCAAGATAACAGGGGGCACAATCAGCCCCAGCATTTT. Translating it yields CASSQDNRGHNQPQHF.

The chain joins TRBV5-4 to TRBJ1-4; D is undetermined. The V gene's germline CDR1 is SGHNT and CDR2 YYREEE (reference sequence). This CDR3 spans 15 amino acids. V was trimmed by 5 bases and J by 0 bases, leaving 11 bases between them. The CDR3 DNA is TGTGCCAGCAGTTCCTACCGAGCAACTAATGAAAAACTGTTTTTT. Amino acids: CASSSYRATNEKLFF.

The rearrangement uses TRBV7-2 and TRBJ1-2, with D tentatively TRBD1 (6 bases). This CDR3 region has 14 residues. Per germline, CDR1 SGHTA and CDR2 FQGNSA. Trimming cost V 2 bases and J 2 bases, with 9 bases left between them. The CDR3 DNA sequence: TGTGCCAGCAGCTTATCGGGGGGCAACTATGGCTACACCTTC. Its translation: CASSLSGGNYGYTF.

This clone was observed once. This chain joins TRBV4-2 and TRBJ2-7, with 11 nucleotides matching TRBD2. The V and J ends lost 3 bases and 6 bases, in that order; junction bases with no gene match: 7. Per germline, CDR1 LGHNA and CDR2 YNFKEQ. The CDR3 consists of 15 residues. CDR3 sequence (DNA): TGTGCCAGCAGCCACTTTAGCGGGGGGGCTGGCGAGCAGTACTTC. Translation: CASSHFSGGAGEQYF.

V usage is TRBV5-1 and J usage is TRBJ1-5; D unresolved. The CDR3 has 15 residues. Germline CDR1 is SGHRS and CDR2 is YFSETQ. V was shortened by 4 bases and J by 2 bases, with 13 bases between the two germline ends. This CDR3 is CASSPGSGGNQPQHF. For the CDR3, the DNA is TGCGCCAGCAGCCCGGGATCGGGTGGCAATCAGCCCCAGCATTTT.

This clone was detected only a few times. The genes are TRBV5-4 and TRBJ2-1, with a possible D match to TRBD2 (7 bases). CDR1 is SGHNT and CDR2 is YYREEE in the germline V gene (reference sequence). Trimming cost V 3 bases and J 0 bases, with 10 bases left between them. The CDR3 runs to 15 residues. The CDR3 nucleotides are TGTGCCAGCAGCTCAAGGGGGGGCTCCTACAATGAGCAGTTCTTC. This sequence encodes CASSSRGGSYNEQFF.

The V and J genes are TRBV6-5 and TRBJ2-3; D gene unclear. Trimming pared 5 bases from V and 6 bases from J, leaving 12 bases between. Germline CDR1 is MNHEY and CDR2 is SVGAGI. This CDR3 has 13 amino acids. The CDR3 DNA follows: TGTGCCAGCAGTCCCCCCGGTAGCGATACGCAGTATTTT. The encoded protein is CASSPPGSDTQYF.

V and J are TRBV6-2 or TRBV6-3 and TRBJ2-1; a possible D gene is TRBD2 (6 bases). V was trimmed by 0 bases and J by 9 bases, leaving 12 bases between them. The CDR3 sequence is 14 residues long. Germline CDR1 MNHEY, CDR2 SVGEGT. DNA for the CDR3: TGTGCCAGCAGTTACTCGTCACCCGGGAGTGAGCAGTTCTTC. Protein product: CASSYSSPGSEQFF.

The genes are TRBV5-5 and TRBJ1-2, with D unclear. CDR1 is SGHKS, CDR2 YYEKEE, per germline (reference sequence). Trimming cost V 0 bases and J 1 base, with 4 bases left between them. The CDR3 runs to 13 residues. CDR3 in DNA: TGTGCCAGCAGCTTGGATAGTAACTATGGCTACACCTTC. This gives the protein CASSLDSNYGYTF.

This clone was seen just once. In DNA form, the CDR3 reads TGCGCCAGCAGGGGGGACAGCACGCACCAAGAGACCCAGTACTTC. It codes for CASRGDSTHQETQYF. The gene calls are TRBV10-2 and TRBJ2-5; 7 bases are a match to TRBD1. There are 15 residues in the CDR3. Unmatched junction bases numbered 7, after V lost 6 bases and J lost 0 bases. Germline V gene sequence: CDR1 WSHSY, CDR2 SAAADI.

The rearrangement links TRBV10-2 to TRBJ2-1, with 9 nucleotides matching TRBD2. With 4 bases clipped from V and 9 bases from J, the junction kept 10 bases outside the gene matches. Germline V CDR1 and CDR2: WSHSY, SAAADI. CDR3 length: 15 residues. Here the CDR3 reads CASSGAGGPSGEQFF. DNA for the CDR3: TGCGCCAGCAGTGGAGCGGGGGGCCCCTCCGGTGAGCAGTTCTTC.

The V gene is TRBV5-4, the J gene TRBJ2-7; TRBD2 matches at 7 bases. Germline lookup yields CDR1 SGHNT and CDR2 YYREEE (reference sequence). The CDR3 consists of 18 residues. Trimming cost V 0 bases and J 5 bases; bases outside gene matches: 17. The CDR3 sequence is CASSLGLGVAGVLDEQYF. CDR3 DNA sequence: TGTGCCAGCAGCTTGGGGCTCGGTGTGGCGGGGGTTCTCGACGAGCAGTACTTC.

The chain links TRBV19 to TRBJ1-5; TRBD1 aligns across 9 bases. The ends lost 7 bases at V and 4 bases at J; junction bases unmatched: 5. The CDR3 loop spans 14 amino acids. Germline V gene sequence: CDR1 LNHDA, CDR2 SQIVND (reference sequence). The CDR3 spells CASTLTGGNQPQHF. DNA for the CDR3: TGTGCCAGTACCCTGACAGGGGGGAATCAGCCCCAGCATTTT.

The chain links TRBV7-8 to TRBJ2-5, with 13 bases aligning to TRBD2. The CDR3 sequence is 17 residues long. V dropped 2 bases and J dropped 7; count of bases not matched to a gene: 10. From germline, CDR1 is SGHVS and CDR2 FQNEAQ. The CDR3 region has the DNA TGTGCCAGCAGCTTACCGGGGACTAGCGGGGTGGCGGTGACCCAGTACTTC. This codes for CASSLPGTSGVAVTQYF.